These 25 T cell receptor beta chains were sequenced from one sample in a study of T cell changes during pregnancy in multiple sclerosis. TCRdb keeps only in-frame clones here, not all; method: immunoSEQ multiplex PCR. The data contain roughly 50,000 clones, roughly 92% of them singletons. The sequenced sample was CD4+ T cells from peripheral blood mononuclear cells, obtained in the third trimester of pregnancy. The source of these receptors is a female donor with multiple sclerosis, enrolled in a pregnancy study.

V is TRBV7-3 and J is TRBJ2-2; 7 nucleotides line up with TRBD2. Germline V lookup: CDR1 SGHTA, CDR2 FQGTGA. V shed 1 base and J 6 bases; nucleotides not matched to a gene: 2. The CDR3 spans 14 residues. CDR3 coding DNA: TGTGCCAGCAGCTTAATCGGACTAGCCGGGGAGCTGTTTTTT. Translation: CASSLIGLAGELFF.

The CDR3 loop reads CASSPRLAGSYEQYF. The CDR3 bases are TGTGCCAGCAGCCCCAGACTAGCGGGTTCCTACGAGCAGTACTTC. The rearrangement uses TRBV28 and TRBJ2-7; 10 bases agree with TRBD2. Germline CDR1 reads MDHEN; CDR2 reads SYDVKM. Trimming removed 6 bases from V and 1 base from J; junction bases left unmatched: 6. The CDR3 has 15 amino acids.

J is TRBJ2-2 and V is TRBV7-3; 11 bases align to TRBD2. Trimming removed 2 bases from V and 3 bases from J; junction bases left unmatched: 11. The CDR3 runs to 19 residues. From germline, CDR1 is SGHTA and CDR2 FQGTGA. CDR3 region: CASSLLGLAGGVDTGELFF. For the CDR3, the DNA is TGTGCCAGCAGCTTACTAGGGCTAGCGGGAGGTGTCGACACCGGGGAGCTGTTTTTT.

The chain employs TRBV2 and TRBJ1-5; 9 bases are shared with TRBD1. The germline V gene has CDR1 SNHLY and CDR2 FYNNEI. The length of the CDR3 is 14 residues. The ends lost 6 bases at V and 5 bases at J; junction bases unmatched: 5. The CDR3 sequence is CASRGDRAHQPQHF. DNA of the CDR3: TGTGCCAGCAGAGGGGACAGGGCCCATCAGCCCCAGCATTTT.

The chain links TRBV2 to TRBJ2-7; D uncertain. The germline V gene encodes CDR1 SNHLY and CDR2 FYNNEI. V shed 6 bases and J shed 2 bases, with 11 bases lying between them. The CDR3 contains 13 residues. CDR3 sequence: CASRQDSAYEQYF. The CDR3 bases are TGTGCCAGCAGGCAGGATTCGGCCTACGAGCAGTACTTC.

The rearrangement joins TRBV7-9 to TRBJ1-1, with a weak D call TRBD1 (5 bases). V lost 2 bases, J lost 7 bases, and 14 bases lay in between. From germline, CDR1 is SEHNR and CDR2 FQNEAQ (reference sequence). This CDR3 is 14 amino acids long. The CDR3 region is CASSLTRQYSEAFF. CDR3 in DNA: TGTGCCAGCAGCTTAACCCGACAGTACAGTGAAGCTTTCTTT.

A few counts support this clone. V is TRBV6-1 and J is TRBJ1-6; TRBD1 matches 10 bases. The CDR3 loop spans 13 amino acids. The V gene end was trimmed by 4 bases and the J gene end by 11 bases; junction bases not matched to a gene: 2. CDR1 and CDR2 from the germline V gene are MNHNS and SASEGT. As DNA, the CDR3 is TGTGCCAGCAGTGTAGGGACAGGGGCACCCCTCCACTTT. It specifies CASSVGTGAPLHF.

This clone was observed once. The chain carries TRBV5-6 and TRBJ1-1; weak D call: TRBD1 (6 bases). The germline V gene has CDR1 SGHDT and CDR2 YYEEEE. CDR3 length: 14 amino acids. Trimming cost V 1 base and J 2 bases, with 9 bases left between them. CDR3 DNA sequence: TGTGCCAGCAGCTTGCCAGGGGCTAACACTGAAGCTTTCTTT. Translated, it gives CASSLPGANTEAFF.

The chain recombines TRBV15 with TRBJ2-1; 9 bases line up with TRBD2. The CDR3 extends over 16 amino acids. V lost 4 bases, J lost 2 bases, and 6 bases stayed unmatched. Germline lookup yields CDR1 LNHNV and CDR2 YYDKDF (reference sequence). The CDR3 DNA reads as TGTGCCACCAGCATGGCGGGGGGGCCCCCCTACAATGAGCAGTTCTTC. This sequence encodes CATSMAGGPPYNEQFF.

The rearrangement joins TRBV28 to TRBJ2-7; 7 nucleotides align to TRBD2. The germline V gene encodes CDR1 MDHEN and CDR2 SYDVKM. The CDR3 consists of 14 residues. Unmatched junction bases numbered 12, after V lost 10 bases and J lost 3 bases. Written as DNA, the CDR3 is TGTGCCACTTGGGGGTCGGGGGAGGGCTACGAGCAGTACTTC. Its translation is CATWGSGEGYEQYF.

The CDR3 spells CASSLGSYNEQFF. CDR3 coding DNA: TGCGCCAGCAGCTTAGGGAGCTACAATGAGCAGTTCTTC. The chain joins TRBV5-1 to TRBJ2-1; perhaps TRBD2 as D (5 bases). The CDR3 contains 13 residues. Trimming removed 2 bases at V and 3 bases at J, with 6 bases between. The germline V gene has CDR1 SGHRS and CDR2 YFSETQ. Full variable domain (missing parts from reference TRBV5-1 and TRBJ2-1): KAGVTQTPRYLIKTRGQQVTLSCSPISGHRSVSWYQQTPGQGLQFLFEYFSETQRNKGNFPGRFSGRQFSNSRSEMNVSTLELGDSALYLCASSLGSYNEQFFGPGTRLTVL.

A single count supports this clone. The CDR3 DNA reads as TGTGCCAGCAGCTCGACTAGCATGGGAGAGACCCAGTACTTC. Its protein product is CASSSTSMGETQYF. The V and J genes are TRBV7-9 and TRBJ2-5; 7 bases map to TRBD2. The trim removed 4 bases at V and 4 bases at J, leaving 6 bases unmatched. Per germline, CDR1 SEHNR and CDR2 FQNEAQ (reference sequence). This CDR3 is 14 amino acids long.

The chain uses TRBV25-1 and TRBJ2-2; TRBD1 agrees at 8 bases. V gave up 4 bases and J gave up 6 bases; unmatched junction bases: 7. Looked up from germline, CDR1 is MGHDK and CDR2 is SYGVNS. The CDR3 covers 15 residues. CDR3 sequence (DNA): TGTGCCAGCAGTGGGACCGGGACAGGCCCCGGGGAGCTGTTTTTT. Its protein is CASSGTGTGPGELFF.

The CDR3 DNA follows: TGTGCCAGCATGGGGACAAGGGTTGAAAAACTGTTTTTT. It encodes CASMGTRVEKLFF. The chain carries TRBV2 and TRBJ1-4; a weak D match, TRBD1 (6 bases). Germline V gene data show CDR1 as SNHLY and CDR2 as FYNNEI. The V gene lost 7 bases and the J gene lost 7 bases, with 13 bases spanning the gap. The CDR3 is made up of 13 amino acids.

The CDR3 nucleotides are TGCGCCAGCAGCTTAACGGGACAGGGTGGGACAGATACGCAGTATTTT. This codes for CASSLTGQGGTDTQYF. This rearrangement joins TRBV5-1 to TRBJ2-3, with TRBD1 matching over 9 bases. CDR1 and CDR2 from the germline V gene are SGHRS and YFSETQ. The J segment lost 3 bases and the V segment lost 2 bases, leaving 7 bases of the junction unmatched. This CDR3 has 16 amino acids.

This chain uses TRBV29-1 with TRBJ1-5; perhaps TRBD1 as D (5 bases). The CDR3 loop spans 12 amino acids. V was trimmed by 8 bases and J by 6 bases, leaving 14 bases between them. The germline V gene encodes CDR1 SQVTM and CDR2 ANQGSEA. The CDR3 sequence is CSPGVGGQPQHF. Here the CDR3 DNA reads TGCAGCCCTGGGGTGGGGGGTCAGCCCCAGCATTTT.

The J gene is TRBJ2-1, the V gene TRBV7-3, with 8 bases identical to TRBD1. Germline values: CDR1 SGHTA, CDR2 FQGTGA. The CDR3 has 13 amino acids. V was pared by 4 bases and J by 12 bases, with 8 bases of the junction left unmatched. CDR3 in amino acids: CASSSTGESGQFF. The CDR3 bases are TGTGCCAGCAGCTCGACAGGGGAATCGGGGCAGTTCTTC.

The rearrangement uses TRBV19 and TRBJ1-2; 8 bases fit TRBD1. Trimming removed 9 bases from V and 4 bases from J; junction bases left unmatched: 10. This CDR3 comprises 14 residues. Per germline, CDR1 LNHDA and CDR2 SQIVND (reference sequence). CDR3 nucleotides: TGTGCCAGCAATATTCCGGGGACAGGCTATGGCTACACCTTC. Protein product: CASNIPGTGYGYTF. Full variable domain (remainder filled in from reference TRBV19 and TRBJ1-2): DGGITQSPKYLFRKEGQNVTLSCEQNLNHDAMYWYRQDPGQGLRLIYYSQIVNDFQKGDIAEGYSVSREKKESFPLTVTSAQKNPTAFYLCASNIPGTGYGYTFGSGTRLTVV.

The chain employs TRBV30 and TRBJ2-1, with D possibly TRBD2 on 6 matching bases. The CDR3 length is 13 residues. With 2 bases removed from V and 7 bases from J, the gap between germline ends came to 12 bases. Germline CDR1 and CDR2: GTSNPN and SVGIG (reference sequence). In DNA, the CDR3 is TGTGCCTGGAGTTTGGGACTGATTAATGAGCAGTTCTTC. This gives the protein CAWSLGLINEQFF.

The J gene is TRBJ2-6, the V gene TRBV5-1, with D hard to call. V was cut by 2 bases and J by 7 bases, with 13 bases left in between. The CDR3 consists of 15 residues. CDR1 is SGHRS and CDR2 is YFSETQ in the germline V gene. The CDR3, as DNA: TGCGCCAGCAGCTTAACCATCACAGTTGCCAACGTCCTGACTTTC. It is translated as CASSLTITVANVLTF.

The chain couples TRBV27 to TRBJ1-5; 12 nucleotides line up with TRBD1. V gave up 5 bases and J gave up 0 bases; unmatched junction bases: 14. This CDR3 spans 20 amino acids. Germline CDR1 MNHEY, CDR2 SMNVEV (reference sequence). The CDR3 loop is CASSPGGPGQGAGSNQPQHF. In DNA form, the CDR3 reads TGTGCCAGCAGTCCCGGGGGTCCGGGACAGGGGGCCGGTAGCAATCAGCCCCAGCATTTT.

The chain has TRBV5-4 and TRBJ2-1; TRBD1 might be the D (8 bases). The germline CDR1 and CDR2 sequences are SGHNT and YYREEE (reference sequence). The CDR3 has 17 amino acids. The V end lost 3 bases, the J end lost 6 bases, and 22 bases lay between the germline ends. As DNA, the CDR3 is TGTGCCAGCAGCTGGGGGGGTGGCAGGGGGCCCTCCAATGAGCAGTTCTTC. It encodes CASSWGGGRGPSNEQFF.

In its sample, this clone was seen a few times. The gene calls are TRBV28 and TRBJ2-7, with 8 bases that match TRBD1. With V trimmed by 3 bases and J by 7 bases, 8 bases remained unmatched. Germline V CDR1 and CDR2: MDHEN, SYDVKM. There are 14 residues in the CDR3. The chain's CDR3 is CASSLTGAKGEQYF. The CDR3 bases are TGTGCCAGCAGTTTGACAGGGGCTAAGGGGGAGCAGTACTTC.

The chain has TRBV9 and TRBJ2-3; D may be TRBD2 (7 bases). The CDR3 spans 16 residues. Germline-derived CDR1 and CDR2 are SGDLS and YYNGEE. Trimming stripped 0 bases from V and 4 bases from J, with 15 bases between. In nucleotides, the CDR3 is TGTGCCAGCAGCGTAGATGTGGGGGGGCGGCCAGATACGCAGTATTTT. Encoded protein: CASSVDVGGRPDTQYF.

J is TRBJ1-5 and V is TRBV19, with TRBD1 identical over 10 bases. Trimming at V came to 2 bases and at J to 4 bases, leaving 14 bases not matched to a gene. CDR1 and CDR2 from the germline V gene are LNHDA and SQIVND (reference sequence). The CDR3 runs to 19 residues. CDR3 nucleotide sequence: TGTGCCAGTAGTATAACCTACCGGGACAGGGGCTTAAGGAATCAGCCCCAGCATTTT. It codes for CASSITYRDRGLRNQPQHF.